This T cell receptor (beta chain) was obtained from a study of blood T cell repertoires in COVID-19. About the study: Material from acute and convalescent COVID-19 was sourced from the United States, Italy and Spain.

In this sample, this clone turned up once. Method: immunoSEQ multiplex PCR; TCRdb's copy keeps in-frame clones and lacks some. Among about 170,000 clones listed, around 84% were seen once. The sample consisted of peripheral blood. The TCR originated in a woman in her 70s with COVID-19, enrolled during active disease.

The CDR3 here is CASSREGVQPQHF. CDR3 bases: TGTGCCAGCTCACGAGAGGGAGTTCAGCCCCAGCATTTT. V and J are TRBV18 and TRBJ1-5, with D unresolved. Trimming removed 4 bases at V and 6 bases at J, with 10 bases between. The CDR3 loop spans 13 amino acids. CDR1 is KGHSH and CDR2 is LQKENI in the germline V gene.